One sample yielded the 16 T cell receptor beta chains listed below, sequenced in a study of early T cells in non-severe SARS-CoV-2 infection. In TCRdb, the 5' RACE reads were re-called with MiXCR into one record per CDR3 protein. Of approximately 110,000 distinct CDR3 sequences detected, more than 12% appear once; the ten largest clones hold 21%. Sequenced input: whole blood. Receptor source: an adult who was a healthcare worker with PCR-confirmed SARS-CoV-2 infection or an uninfected control (not recorded which).

The J gene is TRBJ1-4, the V gene TRBV18, with a tentative D call TRBD1 (6 bases). V shed 2 bases and J shed 8 bases, with 12 bases lying between them. Germline-derived CDR1 and CDR2 are KGHSH and LQKENI. The CDR3 extends over 14 amino acids. CDR3 loop: CASSPGGGSEKLFF. Here the CDR3 DNA reads TGTGCCAGCTCACCAGGAGGGGGAAGCGAAAAACTGTTTTTT.

The genes are TRBV5-4 and TRBJ1-2; no firm D call. Germline V gene lookup returns CDR1 SGHNT and CDR2 YYREEE (reference sequence). This CDR3 region has 14 residues. V was pared by 0 bases and J by 0 bases, with 6 bases between. The CDR3 sequence: CASSLGSTNYGYTF. CDR3 sequence (DNA): TGTGCCAGCAGCTTGGGCAGCACTAACTATGGCTACACCTTC.

This clonotype was observed a few times. CDR3 in amino acids: CASSSDLYGYTF. For the CDR3, the DNA is TGTGCCAGCAGCTCGGACCTGTATGGCTACACCTTC. This rearrangement joins TRBV7-9 to TRBJ1-2; D ambiguous. CDR1 and CDR2 from the germline V gene are SEHNR and FQNEAQ (reference sequence). Trimming cost V 4 bases and J 5 bases, with 8 bases left between them. The CDR3 contains 12 residues.

The V and J genes are TRBV6-6 and TRBJ2-1; 9 bases align to TRBD1. Germline CDR1 and CDR2: MNHNY and SVGAGI (reference sequence). CDR3 size: 14 residues. The V and J ends lost 4 bases and 4 bases, in that order; junction bases with no gene match: 2. CDR3 in amino acids: CASSSGTGYNEQFF. The CDR3 nucleotides are TGTGCCAGCAGTTCCGGGACAGGGTACAATGAGCAGTTCTTC.

This clonotype was found many times. The chain combines TRBV12-5 with TRBJ1-3; D gene uncertain. The CDR3 sequence is 10 residues long. Per the germline V gene, CDR1 is LGHNT and CDR2 is FRNRAP. V gave up 11 bases and J gave up 0 bases, with 2 bases separating them. CDR3 amino acids: CASSGNTIYF. The CDR3 bases are TGTGCTTCCTCTGGAAACACCATATATTTT. The full variable domain, in which reference TRBV12-5 and TRBJ1-3 provide the parts outside the CDR3, is DARVTQTPRHKVTEMGQEVTMRCQPILGHNTVFWYRQTMMQGLELLAYFRNRAPLDDSGMPKDRFSAEMPDATLATLKIQPSEPRDSAVYFCASSGNTIYFGEGSWLTVV.

This clonotype was recorded a few times. The rearrangement uses TRBV5-4 and TRBJ1-2; 8 bases agree with TRBD1. The CDR3 is 13 amino acids. The ends lost 3 bases at V and 4 bases at J; junction bases unmatched: 2. CDR1 and CDR2 (germline): SGHNT, YYREEE (reference sequence). In DNA, the CDR3 is TGTGCCAGCAGCTGGGGACAGGCCTATGGCTACACCTTC. Protein: CASSWGQAYGYTF.

The chain couples TRBV3-1 to TRBJ2-5, with no clear D. Germline CDR1 reads LGHDT; CDR2 reads YNNKEL (reference sequence). The CDR3 has 13 amino acids. The ends were cut back, 4 bases at V and 4 bases at J, with 10 bases in the middle. CDR3 amino acids: CASSPPDGETQYF. CDR3 DNA sequence: TGTGCCAGCAGCCCCCCTGATGGAGAGACCCAGTACTTC.

The genes are TRBV19 and TRBJ2-2; D is unclear. The CDR3 has 15 amino acids. CDR1 is LNHDA, CDR2 SQIVND, per germline (reference sequence). The V end lost 3 bases, the J end lost 0 bases, and 8 bases lay between the germline ends. CDR3 in amino acids: CASSIFGPNTGELFF. The DNA for the CDR3 is TGTGCCAGTAGTATTTTTGGGCCGAACACCGGGGAGCTGTTTTTT.

The sample holds a few counts of this clonotype. The chain joins TRBV3-1 to TRBJ2-7; no reliable D call. Germline V gives CDR1 LGHDT, CDR2 YNNKEL (reference sequence). This CDR3 comprises 18 residues. Trimming cost V 2 bases and J 1 base, with 21 bases left between them. The CDR3 sequence is CASSQSMKIRSRSYEQYF. The DNA of the CDR3 is TGTGCCAGCAGCCAAAGTATGAAGATTAGGTCGCGGTCCTACGAGCAGTACTTC.

J is TRBJ2-3 and V is TRBV10-3; 9 nucleotides match TRBD2. Per the germline V gene, CDR1 is ENHRY and CDR2 is SYGVKD. The CDR3 length is 15 residues. V dropped 4 bases and J dropped 4; count of bases not matched to a gene: 6. CDR3 sequence: CAISGGSGGPDTQYF. CDR3 bases: TGTGCCATCAGTGGTGGTAGCGGGGGACCAGATACGCAGTATTTT.

This clonotype has only a few counts. This sequence joins TRBV18 and TRBJ1-2; possibly TRBD1 for D (5 bases). The CDR3 consists of 15 residues. V was cut by 1 base and J by 4 bases, with 13 bases left in between. Germline loops: CDR1 KGHSH, CDR2 LQKENI. CDR3 in DNA: TGTGCCAGCTCACCACGAGGGGAGTCTCTCTATGGCTACACCTTC. Translated: CASSPRGESLYGYTF.

This clonotype appeared many times. The chain is built from TRBV4-1 and TRBJ2-3; 12 bases fit TRBD1. The germline gives CDR1 MGHRA, CDR2 YSYEKL. The CDR3 length is 17 residues. J lost 3 bases, V lost 2 bases, and 6 bases had no gene match. The chain's CDR3 is CASSQTRDRGLTDTQYF. The CDR3 coding sequence is TGCGCCAGCAGCCAAACCCGGGACAGGGGGCTAACAGATACGCAGTATTTT.

The chain joins TRBV10-3 to TRBJ1-5; D unresolved. This CDR3 spans 13 amino acids. Germline CDR1 is ENHRY and CDR2 is SYGVKD. Trimming cost V 2 bases and J 3 bases, with 5 bases left between them. The CDR3 reads CAISEGNNQPQHF. CDR3 DNA: TGTGCCATCAGTGAGGGGAACAATCAGCCCCAGCATTTT.

The chain couples TRBV29-1 to TRBJ2-5, with TRBD1 matching 8 bases. CDR3 length: 13 residues. With V trimmed by 4 bases and J by 5 bases, 6 bases remained unmatched. The germline gives CDR1 SQVTM, CDR2 ANQGSEA. CDR3 DNA: TGCAGCGTTGTGTCCAGGGGGCTGGAGACCCAGTACTTC. It yields the protein CSVVSRGLETQYF.

This chain joins TRBV9 and TRBJ1-1, with D maybe TRBD1 (6 bases). The CDR3 length is 14 residues. V lost 3 bases to trimming and J lost 3 bases, with 12 bases between them. CDR1 and CDR2 (germline): SGDLS, YYNGEE. The CDR3 DNA follows: TGTGCCAGCAGCGGTTCCAGGGGCTACACTGAAGCTTTCTTT. The encoded protein is CASSGSRGYTEAFF.

This clonotype has just a few counts. CDR3 residues: CASSQLTTRVYNEQFF. CDR3 coding DNA: TGCGCCAGCAGCCAATTGACCACTCGGGTGTACAATGAGCAGTTCTTC. The V and J genes are TRBV4-1 and TRBJ2-1; D is unresolved. Per germline, CDR1 MGHRA and CDR2 YSYEKL. Trimming shortened V by 2 bases and J by 4 bases, and 15 bases separated the two germline ends. This CDR3 has 16 amino acids.